The present T cell receptor beta chain was sequenced within a study of blood T cells in healthy people across ages. It was about 9.4 milliliters of peripheral blood that were drawn from each donor. The CDR3 has 14 residues. V was pared by 0 bases and J by 4 bases, with 8 bases between. Germline CDR1 and CDR2: SGHRS and YFSETQ. Combining a sample-barcoded 5' primer with a J-beta primer mix, a second PCR ran for about 7 to 11 cycles. TCRdb ran MiXCR on the 5' RACE reads and lists one entry per CDR3 protein. The table lists fewer than 800,000 distinct CDR3 sequences, around a quarter of them singletons. The same sample was also studied in work on T cells of mothers and their children. As reported in that work: Biologically related mothers and children overlapped slightly more than unrelated pairs, a non-significant difference.

Input material: blood. The TCR sequence derives from a boy younger than 18 in good health. The V call is TRBV5-1, the J call TRBJ2-4; D might be TRBD2 (6 bases). CDR3 coding DNA: TGCGCCAGCAGCTTGGGACTAGAGAAAAACATTCAGTACTTC. Translation gives CASSLGLEKNIQYF.